This T cell receptor (beta chain) was observed in a study of T cells in Graves' hyperthyroidism and ophthalmopathy. Study-wide results and caveats: Peripheral blood also featured most of the thyroid clonotypes expanded above 0.001. Stable hyperthyroidism was separated from ophthalmopathy by a model based on 13 V-J features.

About this clonotype: The antigen is not known.

Uncontrolled infection, other autoimmune disease, pregnancy or lactation barred patients from enrollment. RNA transcripts yielded amplified TCR beta CDR3 regions. HTBI primers were the set used in a first-round RT-PCR of the TCR CDR3. One entry per CDR3 protein, called by TCRdb with MiXCR from the multiplex PCR reads. The sample contains fewer than 400,000 distinct CDR3 sequences, roughly 25% of which appear only once. Germline V lookup: CDR1 SNHLY, CDR2 FYNNEI. This CDR3 is built from 10 residues. The ends were cut back, 2 bases at V and 11 bases at J, with 6 bases in the middle. Sequencing was carried out using blood. The source of this sequence is a man aged 50-59 years with Graves' hyperthyroidism. This chain joins TRBV2 and TRBJ1-1; D not certain. The CDR3 nucleotides are TGTGCCAGCAGTGAATACAAGGCTTTCTTT. Translated: CASSEYKAFF.